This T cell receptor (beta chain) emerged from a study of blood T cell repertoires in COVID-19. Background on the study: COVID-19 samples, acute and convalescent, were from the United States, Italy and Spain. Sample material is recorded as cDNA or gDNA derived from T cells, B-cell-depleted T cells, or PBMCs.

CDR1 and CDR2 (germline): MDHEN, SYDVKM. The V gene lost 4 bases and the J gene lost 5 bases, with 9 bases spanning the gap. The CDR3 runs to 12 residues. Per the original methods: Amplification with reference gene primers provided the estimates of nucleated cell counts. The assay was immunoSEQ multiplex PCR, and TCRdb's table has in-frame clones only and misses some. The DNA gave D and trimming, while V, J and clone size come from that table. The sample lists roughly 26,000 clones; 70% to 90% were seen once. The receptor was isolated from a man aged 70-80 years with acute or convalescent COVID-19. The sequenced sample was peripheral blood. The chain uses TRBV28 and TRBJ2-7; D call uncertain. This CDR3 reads CASSSSPNEQYF. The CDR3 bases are TGTGCCAGCAGTTCCTCACCTAACGAGCAGTACTTC. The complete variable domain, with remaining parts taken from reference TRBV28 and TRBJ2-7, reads DVKVTQSSRYLVKRTGEKVFLECVQDMDHENMFWYRQDPGLGLRLIYFSYDVKMKEKGDIPEGYSVSREKKERFSLILESASTNQTSMYLCASSSSPNEQYFGPGTRLTVT.